The 3 T cell receptor beta chains in this list originate from one sample, sequenced in a study of T cell responses to AZD1222 COVID-19 vaccine. Produced via immunoSEQ multiplex PCR; TCRdb's table is partial and in-frame only. The table records 75,000 to 100,000 clones, 85% to 95% of them present only once. The input for sequencing was peripheral blood, taken on day 0 of AZD1222 vaccination. Source of these receptors: an adult in good health.

The chain joins TRBV5-6 to TRBJ1-6; D gene unclear. The germline V and J ends were trimmed by 0 bases and 0 bases, with 10 bases remaining between them. Germline CDR1 reads SGHDT; CDR2 reads YYEEEE. The CDR3 consists of 17 residues. The CDR3 DNA is TGTGCCAGCAGCTTGGTGGGCAGAAGCTCCTATAATTCACCCCTCCACTTT. Translation gives CASSLVGRSSYNSPLHF.

The chain links TRBV11-2 to TRBJ2-1; D is ambiguous. Germline V gives CDR1 SGHAT, CDR2 FQNNGV. With 5 bases removed from V and 4 bases from J, the gap between germline ends came to 3 bases. This CDR3 is 11 amino acids long. The CDR3 DNA follows: TGTGCCAGCAGCCCATACAATGAGCAGTTCTTC. Its protein is CASSPYNEQFF.

The chain is built from TRBV21-1 and TRBJ1-5; the DNA was not used to check the table's D call, TRBD1. TRBV21-1 is annotated as a pseudogene. The CDR3 extends over 13 amino acids. DNA of the CDR3: TGTGCCTCCCCAAGGCAGGCCAATCAGCCCCAGCATTTT. Its protein is CASPRQANQPQHF.